This T cell receptor (beta chain) was profiled in a study of Ad26.COV2.S vaccination and SARS-CoV-2 variants. Turning to the study itself: Among those in the COV1001 Ad26.COV2.S trial arm was the donor. Ad26.COV2.S, an intramuscular injection, was given once or twice 56 days apart.

Clones were read by immunoSEQ multiplex PCR, and TCRdb kept only the in-frame ones, dropping some. Of a few hundred thousand clones in the sample, about 80% were seen once. Study-level points and caveats: Responses of spike-specific T cells (both CD8+ and CD4+) reportedly showed substantial breadth after vaccination.

This sample's treatment: about 20 received Ad26.COV2.S at low or high dose, single or two shots; about 5 received placebo; per-sample allocation not given. Material that was analyzed had been drawn on day 63 after the first vaccine or placebo injection. About this clone: Its specificity is not known.

Sequencing was performed on peripheral blood, taken in a trial of Ad26.COV2.S vaccine versus placebo. This TCR was sampled from a person aged 18 to 59 who received the Ad26.COV2.S COVID-19 vaccine or a placebo.

CDR3 region: CASSLMRTGPSGNTIYF. The DNA for the CDR3 is TGTGCCAGCAGCCTAATGAGGACAGGGCCCTCTGGAAACACCATATATTTT. J is TRBJ1-3 and V is TRBV7-2; 8 nucleotides match TRBD1. The CDR3 sequence is 17 residues long. With V trimmed by 5 bases and J by 0 bases, 9 bases remained unmatched. CDR1 is SGHTA, CDR2 FQGNSA, per germline.